The 10 T cell receptor beta chains reported below all come from one sample, sequenced in a study of blood T cell repertoires in COVID-19. TCRdb's copy holds only in-frame clones and misses some; the assay was immunoSEQ multiplex PCR. The profile shows 150,000 to 200,000 clones, around two thirds of them singletons. The sequencing sample was made of peripheral blood. The source is a woman older than 75 with acute or convalescent COVID-19.

Here the CDR3 DNA reads TGTGCCAGCAGTTTCGTGACGGGAGGAGAGTTCTTC. It is translated as CASSFVTGGEFF. The chain carries TRBV12-3 or TRBV12-4 and TRBJ2-1; 7 nucleotides line up with TRBD2. The V segment lost 3 bases and the J segment 14 bases; nucleotides outside the gene matches: 7. This CDR3 is 12 amino acids long.

The gene calls are TRBV2 and TRBJ2-3, with D possibly TRBD2 on 5 matching bases. The CDR3 extends over 14 amino acids. V was shortened by 7 bases and J by 0 bases, with 11 bases between the two germline ends. In germline, CDR1 is SNHLY, CDR2 FYNNEI. The CDR3 DNA is TGTGCCAGCACCGAGGGCGTTAGCACAGATACGCAGTATTTT. Its translation is CASTEGVSTDTQYF.

J is TRBJ2-2 and V is TRBV19; 9 positions match TRBD1. Germline values: CDR1 LNHDA, CDR2 SQIVND (reference sequence). Unmatched junction bases numbered 11, after V lost 5 bases and J lost 4 bases. This CDR3 region has 17 residues. The CDR3 region is CASSWANRGLFTGELFF. CDR3 sequence (DNA): TGTGCCAGTAGTTGGGCCAACAGGGGGCTATTCACCGGGGAGCTGTTTTTT.

This clone was picked up one time. The V gene is TRBV27, the J gene TRBJ1-5; TRBD1 aligns across 11 bases. J lost 0 bases, V lost 8 bases, and 3 bases had no gene match. The CDR3 has 15 residues. Germline V gene sequence: CDR1 MNHEY, CDR2 SMNVEV (reference sequence). Here the CDR3 reads CASGQGATSNQPQHF. The CDR3 region has the DNA TGTGCCAGCGGACAGGGGGCGACTAGCAATCAGCCCCAGCATTTT.

This rearrangement joins TRBV7-3 to TRBJ2-3; TRBD2 matches at 12 bases. The germline V gene has CDR1 SGHTA and CDR2 FQGTGA. The CDR3 runs to 15 residues. Unmatched junction bases numbered 5, after V lost 5 bases and J lost 5 bases. The CDR3 nucleotides read TGTGCCAGCAGCCAGGGGGGACTAGCGGGAGATACGCAGTATTTT. Translating gives CASSQGGLAGDTQYF.

The CDR3 spells CASSYRTGGNTEAFF. CDR3 bases: TGTGCCAGCAGTTACCGGACGGGGGGAAACACTGAAGCTTTCTTT. J is TRBJ1-1 and V is TRBV6-5; perhaps TRBD1 as D (5 bases). The V end lost 2 bases, the J end lost 2 bases, and 12 bases lay between the germline ends. Germline lookup yields CDR1 MNHEY and CDR2 SVGAGI. This CDR3 region has 15 residues.

The chain is built from TRBV18 and TRBJ2-7; TRBD1 is a possible D gene (6 bases). The CDR3 is 12 residues long. The germline V gene encodes CDR1 KGHSH and CDR2 LQKENI. Trimming pared 3 bases from V and 6 bases from J, leaving 9 bases between. CDR3 loop: CASSPTGIEQYF. Written as DNA, the CDR3 is TGTGCCAGCTCACCCACAGGGATCGAGCAGTACTTC.

The chain links TRBV7-8 to TRBJ2-3; D not resolved. Germline CDR1 and CDR2: SGHVS and FQNEAQ. The CDR3 has 14 residues. V lost 7 bases to trimming and J lost 0 bases, with 11 bases between them. The DNA of the CDR3 is TGTGCCAGCAACCGCATAGCTAGCACAGATACGCAGTATTTT. This encodes CASNRIASTDTQYF.

The chain is built from TRBV6-5 and TRBJ2-5; D gene uncertain. The CDR3 covers 15 residues. The V gene lost 6 bases and the J gene lost 1 base, with 15 bases spanning the gap. Germline values: CDR1 MNHEY, CDR2 SVGAGI. The CDR3 spells CASRLGTITQETQYF. Here the CDR3 DNA reads TGTGCCAGCAGGCTAGGAACAATAACCCAAGAGACCCAGTACTTC.

This clone showed up just a few times. As DNA, the CDR3 is TGCGCCAGCAGCCTACTAGCGGGAGTTGCCACAGATACGCAGTATTTT. This encodes CASSLLAGVATDTQYF. V is TRBV5-1 and J is TRBJ2-3; TRBD2 aligns across 11 bases. The junction had 6 bases not matched to a gene; V was cut back by 4 bases and J by 2 bases. CDR1 is SGHRS, CDR2 YFSETQ, per germline. The CDR3 is 16 amino acids.